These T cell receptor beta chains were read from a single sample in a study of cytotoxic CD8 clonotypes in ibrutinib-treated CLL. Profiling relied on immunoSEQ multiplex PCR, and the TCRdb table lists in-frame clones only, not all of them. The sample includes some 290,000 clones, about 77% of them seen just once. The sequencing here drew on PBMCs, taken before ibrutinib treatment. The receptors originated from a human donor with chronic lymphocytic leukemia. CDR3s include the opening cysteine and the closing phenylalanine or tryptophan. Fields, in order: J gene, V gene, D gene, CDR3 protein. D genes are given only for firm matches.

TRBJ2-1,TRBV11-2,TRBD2,CASSPRLAGVIRTDEQFF
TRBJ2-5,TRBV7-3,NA,CASSLSGGTETQYF
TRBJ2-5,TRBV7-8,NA,CASSRGALGSETQYF
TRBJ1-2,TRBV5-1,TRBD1,CASSGSGTGGRKGYGYTF
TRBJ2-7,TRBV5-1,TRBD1,CASSLYGQGADTYEQYF
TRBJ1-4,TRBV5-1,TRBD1,CASSLGQGTNEKLFF
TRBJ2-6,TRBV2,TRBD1,CASRVLRDRGAGANVLTF
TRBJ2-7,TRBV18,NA,CASSPAASSYEQYF
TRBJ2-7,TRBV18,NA,CASSPLGTGMLEQYF
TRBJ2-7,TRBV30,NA,CAWTRQAYEQYF
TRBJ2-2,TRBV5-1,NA,CASSSTGSLDTGELFF
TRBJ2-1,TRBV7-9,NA,CASSEKPSWQFF
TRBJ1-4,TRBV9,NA,CASSVVGVRGEKLFF
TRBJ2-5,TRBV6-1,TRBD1,CASRGQVGETQYF
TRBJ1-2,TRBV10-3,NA,CAISVGQSEAPLYGYTF
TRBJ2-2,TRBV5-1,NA,CASSLVTPNTGELFF
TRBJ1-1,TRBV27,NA,CASGDKDMNTEAFF
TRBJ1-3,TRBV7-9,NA,CASSLAGSWTGNTIYF
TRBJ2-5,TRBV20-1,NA,CSAHTGTTQYF
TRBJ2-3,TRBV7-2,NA,CASSLGGRLGTDTQYF
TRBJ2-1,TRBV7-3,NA,CASSEATGRYYEQFF
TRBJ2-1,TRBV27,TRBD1,CASSSRTGYGDNEQFF
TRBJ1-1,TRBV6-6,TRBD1,CASSSPGGTEAFF
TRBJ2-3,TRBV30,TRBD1,CAWSLQGHSTDTQYF
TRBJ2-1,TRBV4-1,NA,CASGEENNEQFF
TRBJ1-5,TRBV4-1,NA,CASSQVLLGLNQPQHF
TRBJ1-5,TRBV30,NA,CAWSVRRDQPQHF
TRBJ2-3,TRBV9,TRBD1,CASSVVGQGSTDTQYF
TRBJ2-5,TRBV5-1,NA,CASNPGGFQETQYF
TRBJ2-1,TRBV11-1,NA,CASSFDSESYNEQFF
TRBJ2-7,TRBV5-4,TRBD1,CASSRRDRVAAEQYF
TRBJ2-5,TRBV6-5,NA,CASSHRRLETQYF
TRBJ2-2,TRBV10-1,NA,CASSPLDRASGELFF
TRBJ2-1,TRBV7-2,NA,CASSSGPANSYNEQFF
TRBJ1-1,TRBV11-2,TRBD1,CASSRIPQGQGRHTEAFF
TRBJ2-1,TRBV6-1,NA,CASSEVSLYNEQFF
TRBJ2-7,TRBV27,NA,CASAWGLSYEQYF
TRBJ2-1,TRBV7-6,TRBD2,CASSLDFGGRAQNEQFF
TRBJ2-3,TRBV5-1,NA,CASSLVAGTDTQYF
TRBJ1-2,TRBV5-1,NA,CASSLGTENGYTF
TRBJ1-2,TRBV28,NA,CASSLSRYYGYTF
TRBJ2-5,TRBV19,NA,CASSGLSRETQYF
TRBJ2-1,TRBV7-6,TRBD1,CASSSSGTGNNEQFF
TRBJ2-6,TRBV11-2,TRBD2,CASSFRLAGVSGANVLTF
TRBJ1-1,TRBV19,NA,CASKLPSTEAFF
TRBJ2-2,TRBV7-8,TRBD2,CASSLALLAGSVGELFF
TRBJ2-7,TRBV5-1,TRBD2,CASSFGTSGWYEQYF
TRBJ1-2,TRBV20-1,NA,CQGQVNYGYTF
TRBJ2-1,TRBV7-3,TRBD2,CASSQRLAGNNEQFF
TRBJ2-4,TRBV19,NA,CASSVRRAKNIQYF
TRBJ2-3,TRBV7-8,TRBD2,CASSPGTSGLTDTQYF
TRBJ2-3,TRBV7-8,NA,CASSLMGPGVSTDTQYF
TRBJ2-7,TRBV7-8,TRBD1,CASSFPGQGLNEQYF
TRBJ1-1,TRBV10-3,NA,CAISEAGGTTFPLSSAFF
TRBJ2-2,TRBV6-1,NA,CASSDWISGELFF
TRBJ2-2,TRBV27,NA,CASTDTGELFF
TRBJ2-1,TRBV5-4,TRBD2,CASSRGTSRHPEQFF
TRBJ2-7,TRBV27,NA,CASATRRTYEQYF
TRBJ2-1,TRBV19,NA,CASSSGTTTYNEQFF